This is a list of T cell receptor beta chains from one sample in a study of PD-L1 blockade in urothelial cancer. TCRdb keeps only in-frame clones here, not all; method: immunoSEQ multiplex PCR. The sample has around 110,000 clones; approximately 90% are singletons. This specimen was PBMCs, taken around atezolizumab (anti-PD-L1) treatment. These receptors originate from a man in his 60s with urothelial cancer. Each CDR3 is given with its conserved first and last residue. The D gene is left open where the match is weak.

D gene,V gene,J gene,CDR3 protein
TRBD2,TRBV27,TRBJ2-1,CASSLASGTAGFF
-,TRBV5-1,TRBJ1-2,CASSLEAGPYGYTF
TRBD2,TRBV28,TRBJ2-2,CACEGLAPTGELFF
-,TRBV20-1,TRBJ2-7,CSASPPGEQYF
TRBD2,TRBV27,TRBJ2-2,CASNRLAGGPNTGELFF
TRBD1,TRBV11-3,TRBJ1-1,CASSSGDRDRSNEAFF
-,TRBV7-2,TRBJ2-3,CASSLEILDTQYF
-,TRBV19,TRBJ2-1,CASSQYLRRAGPLYNEQFF
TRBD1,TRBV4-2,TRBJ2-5,CASSQSQGEETQYF
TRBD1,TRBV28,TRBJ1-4,CASGQGAHTNEKLFF
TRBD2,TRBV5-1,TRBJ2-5,CASSLGKTSGRGETQYF
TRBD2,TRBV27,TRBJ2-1,CASSHTGTSGTSYNEQFF
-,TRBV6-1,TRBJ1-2,CASSAGRALNYGYTF
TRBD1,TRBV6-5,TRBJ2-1,CASSEQGSYNEQFF
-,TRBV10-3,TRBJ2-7,CAISGQTEGTYEQYF
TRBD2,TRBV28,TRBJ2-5,CASSLGTSLPQGTQYF
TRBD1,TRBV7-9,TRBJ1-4,CASSPGDRGANEKLFF
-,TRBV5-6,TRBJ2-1,CASSHAGRSYNEQFF
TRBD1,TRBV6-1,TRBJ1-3,CATRRTGQQNTIYF
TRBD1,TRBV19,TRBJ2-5,CASSIIGRGSLETQYF
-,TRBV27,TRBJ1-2,CASSREGEYGYTF
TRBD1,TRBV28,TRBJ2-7,CASSSSGTGRYEQYF
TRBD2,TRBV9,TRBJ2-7,CASSMGLAGGYEQYF
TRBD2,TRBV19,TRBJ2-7,CASSPRLAGYEQYF
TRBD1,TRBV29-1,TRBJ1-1,CSVDTDRGYTEAFF
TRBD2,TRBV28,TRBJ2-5,CASSSYIAGGKETQYF
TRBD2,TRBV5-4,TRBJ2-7,CASSSTSGSYYEQYF
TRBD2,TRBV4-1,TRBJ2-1,CASSRTSGPPRQFF
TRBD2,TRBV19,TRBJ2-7,CASSIPGRGAYEQYF
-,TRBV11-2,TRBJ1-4,CASSLTALQKLFF
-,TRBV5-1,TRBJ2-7,CASSSGTAGNEQYF
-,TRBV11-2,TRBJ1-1,CASSLGGGNTEAFF
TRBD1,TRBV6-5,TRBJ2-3,CASSSDGQGGDTQYF
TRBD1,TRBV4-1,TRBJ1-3,CASSRFQAGTVSGNTIYF
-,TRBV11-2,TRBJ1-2,CASSPGRAGAYGYTF
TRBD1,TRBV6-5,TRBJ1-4,CASSRDRGEKLFF
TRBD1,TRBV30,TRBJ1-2,CACPGTGDNYGYTF
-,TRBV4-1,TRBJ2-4,CASSQGGGQAKNIQYF
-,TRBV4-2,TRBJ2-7,CASSRVADSPYEQYF
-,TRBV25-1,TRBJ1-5,CASSELERANSGQHF
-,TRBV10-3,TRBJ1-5,CAIQQGPNQPQHF
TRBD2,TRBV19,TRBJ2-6,CASSPSRGEVTSGANVLTF
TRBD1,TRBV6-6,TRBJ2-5,CASSQGAGETQYF
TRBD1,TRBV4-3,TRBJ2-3,CASSQDSRTGDSWLKMTDTQYF
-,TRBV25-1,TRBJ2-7,CASSERHRDYEQYF
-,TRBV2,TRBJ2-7,CASSEALARGEQYF
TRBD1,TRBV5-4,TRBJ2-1,CASSSSPGQGSSYNEQFF
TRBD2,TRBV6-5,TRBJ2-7,CASSYSLLAGFREQYF
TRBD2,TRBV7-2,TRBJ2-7,CASSLDAPSGISYEQYF
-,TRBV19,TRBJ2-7,CASSIERTYEQYF
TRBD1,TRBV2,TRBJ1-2,CASSYSRGQGNYGYTF
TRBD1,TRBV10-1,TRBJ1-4,CARHFLRGRLHEKLFF
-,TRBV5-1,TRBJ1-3,CASSLAGSSGNTIYF